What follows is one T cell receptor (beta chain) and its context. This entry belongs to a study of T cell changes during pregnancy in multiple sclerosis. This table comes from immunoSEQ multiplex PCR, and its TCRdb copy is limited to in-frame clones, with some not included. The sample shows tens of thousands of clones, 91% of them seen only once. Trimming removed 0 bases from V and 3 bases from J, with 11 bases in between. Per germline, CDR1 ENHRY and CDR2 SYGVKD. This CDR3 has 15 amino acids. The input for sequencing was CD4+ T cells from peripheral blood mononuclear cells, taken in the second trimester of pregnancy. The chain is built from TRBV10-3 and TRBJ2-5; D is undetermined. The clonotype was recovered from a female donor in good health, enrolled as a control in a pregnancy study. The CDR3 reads CAISESRNVEETQYF. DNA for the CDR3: TGTGCCATCAGTGAGTCGCGGAACGTTGAAGAGACCCAGTACTTC.